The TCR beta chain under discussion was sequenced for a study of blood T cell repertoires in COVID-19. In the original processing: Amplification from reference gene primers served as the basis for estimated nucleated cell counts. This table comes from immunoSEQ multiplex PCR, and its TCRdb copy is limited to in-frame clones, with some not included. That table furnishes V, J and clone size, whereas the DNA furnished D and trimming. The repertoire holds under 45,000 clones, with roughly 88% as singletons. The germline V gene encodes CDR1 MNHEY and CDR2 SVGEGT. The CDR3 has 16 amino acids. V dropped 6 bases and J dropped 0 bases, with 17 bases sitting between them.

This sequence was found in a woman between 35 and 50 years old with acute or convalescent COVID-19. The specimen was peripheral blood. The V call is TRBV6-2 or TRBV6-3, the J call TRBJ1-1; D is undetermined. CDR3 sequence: CASRPSRRYLNTEAFF. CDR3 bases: TGTGCCAGCAGACCTTCCCGCCGGTACCTGAACACTGAAGCTTTCTTT.